These 2 T cell receptor beta chains were sequenced from one sample in a study of control samples from healthy donors and cancer patients. Generated by immunoSEQ multiplex PCR, the TCRdb table keeps only in-frame clones and is missing some. The table shows around 200,000 clones, with around 94% occurring only once. Input material: blood. These receptors were collected from a man in his fifties in good health.

The CDR3 DNA reads TGCGCCAGCAGCGCCGGACAGGGCCACACTGAAGCTTTCTTT. As protein: CASSAGQGHTEAFF. This chain links TRBV5-1 with TRBJ1-1, with TRBD1 matching 8 bases. The junction had 5 bases not matched to a gene; V was cut back by 4 bases and J by 3 bases. From germline, CDR1 is SGHRS and CDR2 YFSETQ. This CDR3 has 14 amino acids. The full variable domain, rest sourced from reference TRBV5-1 and TRBJ1-1, is KAGVTQTPRYLIKTRGQQVTLSCSPISGHRSVSWYQQTPGQGLQFLFEYFSETQRNKGNFPGRFSGRQFSNSRSEMNVSTLELGDSALYLCASSAGQGHTEAFFGQGTRLTVV.

The chain uses TRBV28 and TRBJ1-1; tentative D call: TRBD1 (5 bases). This CDR3 has 15 residues. Germline CDR1 reads MDHEN; CDR2 reads SYDVKM. V was trimmed by 4 bases and J by 3 bases, leaving 15 bases between them. The CDR3 nucleotides are TGTGCCAGCAGTTCCCTTGGGGGAGGTTACACTGAAGCTTTCTTT. The encoded protein is CASSSLGGGYTEAFF.